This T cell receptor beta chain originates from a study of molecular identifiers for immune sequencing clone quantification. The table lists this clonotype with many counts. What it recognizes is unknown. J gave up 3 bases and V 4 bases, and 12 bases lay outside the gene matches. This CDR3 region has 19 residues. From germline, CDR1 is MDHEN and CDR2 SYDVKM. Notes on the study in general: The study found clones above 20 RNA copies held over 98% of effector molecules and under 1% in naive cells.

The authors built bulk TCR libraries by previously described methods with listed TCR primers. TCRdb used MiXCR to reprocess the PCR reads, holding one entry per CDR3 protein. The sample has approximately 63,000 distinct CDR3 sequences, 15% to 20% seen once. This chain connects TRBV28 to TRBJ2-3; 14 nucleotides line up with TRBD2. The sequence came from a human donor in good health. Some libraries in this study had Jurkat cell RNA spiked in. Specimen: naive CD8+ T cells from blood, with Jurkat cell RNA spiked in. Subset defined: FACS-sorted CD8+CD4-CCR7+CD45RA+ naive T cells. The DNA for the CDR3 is TGTGCCAGCAGTTCCCCAGGACTAGCGGGAGGTATATGGACAGATACGCAGTATTTT. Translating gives CASSSPGLAGGIWTDTQYF.